This T cell receptor (beta chain) was recovered during a study of T-cell reconstitution after alpha-beta-depleted transplantation in children. Whole-study findings and limits: A year post-transplant, T-cell counts and diversity derived mostly from newly produced T cells.

This sample's TCRbeta library carried unique molecular identifier barcodes. TCRdb fed the PCR reads into MiXCR, producing one record per CDR3 protein. The sample includes 780,000 or so distinct CDR3 sequences, around 15% of them seen just once. Trimming took off 1 base at V and 5 bases at J, with 14 bases between the two ends. Germline V gene data show CDR1 as LGHDT and CDR2 as YNNKEL (reference sequence). This CDR3 is 15 amino acids long. A few counts support this clonotype. The antigen is unknown. The sequencing here drew on PBMCs, mostly from graft donor cells, taken 360 days after TCRalphabeta/CD19-depleted stem cell transplant. The TCR was taken from a male patient between 5 and 17 years old who had a stem cell transplant for acute lymphoblastic leukemia, so the T cells may come from the graft donor. The genes are TRBV3-1 and TRBJ2-5; D not resolved. In DNA, the CDR3 is TGTGCCAGCAGCCAAGTCCTTGGTGTTCGGGAGACCCAGTACTTC. This sequence encodes CASSQVLGVRETQYF.